These 23 T cell receptor beta chains originate from one sample sequenced in a study of T cells in Graves' hyperthyroidism and ophthalmopathy. Using RNA transcripts as the source, TCR beta CDR3 regions were amplified. Initially, a first-round RT-PCR of the TCR CDR3 employed the HTBI primer set. TCRdb used MiXCR to reprocess the multiplex PCR reads, holding one entry per CDR3 protein. The sample carries a few hundred thousand distinct CDR3 sequences, about 16% recorded once. Specimen: blood. Receptor source: a woman aged 40 to 50 with Graves' ophthalmopathy.

This clonotype was counted a few times. The chain joins TRBV7-2 to TRBJ2-5; maybe TRBD2 (6 bases). V was shortened by 2 bases and J by 7 bases, with 11 bases between the two germline ends. Germline CDR1 reads SGHTA; CDR2 reads FQGNSA. This CDR3 contains 13 residues. CDR3 amino acids: CASSLTVEGTQYF. In nucleotides, the CDR3 is TGTGCCAGCAGCTTAACGGTGGAGGGGACCCAGTACTTC.

This clonotype was seen ten or more times. V gene TRBV11-2 combines with J gene TRBJ2-1, with 9 bases fitting TRBD1. CDR1 SGHAT and CDR2 FQNNGV come from the germline V gene. CDR3 length: 20 amino acids. The junction had 24 bases not matched to a gene; V was cut back by 4 bases and J by 8 bases. CDR3 sequence: CASSSLKVGQGTPRTHEQFF. The CDR3 nucleotides are TGTGCCAGCAGCTCACTGAAGGTGGGACAGGGAACCCCCAGAACACATGAGCAGTTCTTC. Together with reference TRBV11-2 and TRBJ2-1, the CDR3 gives the full variable domain: EAGVAQSPRYKIIEKRQSVAFWCNPISGHATLYWYQQILGQGPKLLIQFQNNGVVDDSQLPKDRFSAERLKGVDSTLKIQPAKLEDSAVYLCASSSLKVGQGTPRTHEQFFGPGTRLTVL.

This clonotype has a count of ten or more. The rearrangement uses TRBV12-3 or TRBV12-4 and TRBJ2-3; the D call may be TRBD1 or TRBD2 (5 bases each). Trimming left V 6 bases short and J 4 bases short, with 11 bases between. The CDR3 is made up of 13 amino acids. CDR3 DNA sequence: TGTGCCAGCAGGCACGAGGGACCAGATACGCAGTATTTT. Amino acids: CASRHEGPDTQYF.

V gene TRBV20-1 combines with J gene TRBJ1-1; D not resolved. Germline-derived CDR1 and CDR2 are DFQATT and SNEGSKA (reference sequence). CDR3 length: 11 residues. V lost 3 bases and J 7 bases, leaving 9 bases between the germline ends. In nucleotides, the CDR3 is TGCAGTGCTAGGAGGCAGGATGAAGCTTTCTTT. Encoded protein: CSARRQDEAFF.

The genes are TRBV19 and TRBJ2-7, with 9 positions matching TRBD1. Germline values: CDR1 LNHDA, CDR2 SQIVND (reference sequence). This CDR3 has 16 amino acids. With V trimmed by 3 bases and J by 5 bases, 11 bases remained unmatched. CDR3 loop: CASSMVTGTGSHEQYF. The CDR3 DNA reads TGTGCCAGTAGTATGGTAACCGGGACAGGGAGCCACGAGCAGTACTTC.

This clonotype was found many times. The genes are TRBV28 and TRBJ2-2; TRBD1 might be the D (6 bases). Trimming shortened V by 3 bases and J by 2 bases, and 13 bases separated the two germline ends. CDR1 and CDR2 (germline): MDHEN, SYDVKM. The CDR3 length is 16 residues. In DNA form, the CDR3 reads TGTGCCAGCAGTTTGACCGGGACACCCAACACCGGGGAGCTGTTTTTT. Amino acid sequence: CASSLTGTPNTGELFF.

This clonotype showed up just a few times. The chain joins TRBV4-1 to TRBJ2-1; D uncertain. Germline V lookup: CDR1 MGHRA, CDR2 YSYEKL. The CDR3 totals 13 residues. Between the trimmed V and J ends, which lost 3 bases and 3 bases, there was a span of 6 bases. CDR3 residues: CASSQNFYNEQFF. The CDR3 DNA is TGCGCCAGCAGCCAGAACTTCTACAATGAGCAGTTCTTC.

In its sample, this clonotype was seen a few times. The J gene is TRBJ2-5, the V gene TRBV29-1; the match to TRBD1 covers 9 bases. Germline CDR1 reads SQVTM; CDR2 reads ANQGSEA. This CDR3 is 14 amino acids long. Losses at the gene ends were 5 bases for V and 4 bases for J; bases not matched to a gene: 8. Written as DNA, the CDR3 is TGCAGCGTTACCGGGACAGGGACAGGAGAGACCCAGTACTTC. Protein sequence: CSVTGTGTGETQYF.

The chain has TRBV29-1 and TRBJ2-5, with D possibly TRBD2 on 5 matching bases. The CDR3 runs 14 residues. Per the germline V gene, CDR1 is SQVTM and CDR2 is ANQGSEA. The V gene lost 7 bases and the J gene lost 4 bases, with 19 bases spanning the gap. CDR3 amino acids: CSALRSSYGETQYF. In DNA, the CDR3 is TGCAGCGCACTTCGCTCTAGCTACGGAGAGACCCAGTACTTC. Filled out from reference TRBV29-1 and TRBJ2-5, the complete variable domain reads SAVISQKPSRDICQRGTSLTIQCQVDSQVTMMFWYRQQPGQSLTLIATANQGSEATYESGFVIDKFPISRPNLTFSTLTVSNMSPEDSSIYLCSALRSSYGETQYFGPGTRLLVL.

This clonotype showed up many times. The chain carries TRBV7-3 and TRBJ1-1; D not certain. Germline CDR1 reads SGHTA; CDR2 reads FQGTGA. The ends were cut back, 5 bases at V and 4 bases at J, with 14 bases in the middle. This CDR3 is built from 14 residues. Here the CDR3 DNA reads TGTGCCAGCAGCCTCACAAGTTCGAGCACTGAAGCTTTCTTT. This gives the protein CASSLTSSSTEAFF.

This clonotype was counted ten times or more. The chain joins TRBV20-1 to TRBJ2-3, with 13 bases matching TRBD2. With 7 bases clipped from V and 3 bases from J, the junction kept 4 bases outside the gene matches. The CDR3 length is 14 residues. The germline V gene has CDR1 DFQATT and CDR2 SNEGSKA (reference sequence). CDR3 coding DNA: TGCAGTGTTCCGACTAGCGGGGGGACAGATACGCAGTATTTT. It translates to CSVPTSGGTDTQYF.

This chain uses TRBV7-2 with TRBJ1-2, with 9 bases identical to TRBD1. Germline CDR1 SGHTA, CDR2 FQGNSA. Germline trimming cut 8 bases from V and 6 bases from J; bases unmatched to any gene: 7. The CDR3 is 13 amino acids. CDR3 bases: TGTGCCAGCCGAACGGACAGGGGAAATGGCTACACCTTC. Translated: CASRTDRGNGYTF.

In DNA form, the CDR3 reads TGTGCCAGCAGCCAAGAAGGAAGTGTCTCTGGGGCCAACGTCCTGACTTTC. Protein: CASSQEGSVSGANVLTF. The chain carries TRBV3-1 and TRBJ2-6, with D unresolved. The CDR3 is 17 residues long. V lost 0 bases and J lost 0, with 9 bases in between. Germline V lookup: CDR1 LGHDT, CDR2 YNNKEL (reference sequence).

This clonotype was seen repeatedly, ten times or more. The chain carries TRBV28 and TRBJ2-5; TRBD1 might be the D (5 bases). Germline V gene lookup returns CDR1 MDHEN and CDR2 SYDVKM. The CDR3 has 15 amino acids. Trimming stripped 7 bases from V and 2 bases from J, with 17 bases between. The CDR3 sequence: CASTDRRGVQETQYF. The CDR3 bases are TGTGCCAGCACCGACAGACGCGGAGTTCAAGAGACCCAGTACTTC.

The sample holds many counts of this clonotype. DNA of the CDR3: TGTGCCAGCTCACCATACAGGGAGCGGGACTATGGCTACACCTTC. Translating it yields CASSPYRERDYGYTF. V usage is TRBV18 and J usage is TRBJ1-2, with a tentative D call TRBD1 (6 bases). Trimming cost V 2 bases and J 3 bases, with 13 bases left between them. The CDR3 runs 15 residues. Looked up from germline, CDR1 is KGHSH and CDR2 is LQKENI. Filled out from reference TRBV18 and TRBJ1-2, the complete variable domain reads NAGVMQNPRHLVRRRGQEARLRCSPMKGHSHVYWYRQLPEEGLKFMVYLQKENIIDESGMPKERFSAEFPKEGPSILRIQQVVRGDSAAYFCASSPYRERDYGYTFGSGTRLTVV.

This clonotype was observed a single time. A read error may be the cause here, since a much bigger clone is one base away. This rearrangement joins TRBV3-1 to TRBJ1-4; D might be TRBD1 (5 bases). The CDR3 consists of 14 residues. Germline lookup yields CDR1 LGHDT and CDR2 YNNKEL (reference sequence). V was cut by 4 bases and J by 12 bases, with 18 bases left in between. CDR3 residues: CASSRGRPLNELFF. The CDR3 bases are TGTGCCAGCAGCCGGGGGAGGCCCCTCAACGAACTGTTTTTT.

This clonotype showed up just a few times. The chain uses TRBV6-1 and TRBJ1-1, with D unclear. This CDR3 is 11 amino acids long. Between the trimmed V and J ends, which lost 3 bases and 8 bases, there was a span of 7 bases. Germline V gives CDR1 MNHNS, CDR2 SASEGT. The CDR3 nucleotides are TGTGCCAGCAGTGACTGGGCCGAAGCTTTCTTT. This codes for CASSDWAEAFF.

This clonotype was detected many times. This sequence joins TRBV5-6 and TRBJ2-3, with D perhaps TRBD1 (6 bases). The CDR3 has 16 residues. V lost 1 base and J lost 4, with 16 bases in between. Germline V gene sequence: CDR1 SGHDT, CDR2 YYEEEE. CDR3 region: CASSLWVGRGSDTQYF. CDR3 nucleotide sequence: TGTGCCAGCAGCTTGTGGGTAGGCAGGGGCTCAGATACGCAGTATTTT.

This clonotype occurred many times. The chain employs TRBV12-3 or TRBV12-4 and TRBJ2-7; D might be TRBD1 or TRBD2, each matching 5 bases. The CDR3 covers 15 residues. V was shortened by 3 bases and J by 3 bases, with 15 bases between the two germline ends. CDR3 bases: TGTGCCAGCAGTTTTGTGGGGACCTCCGACTACGAGCAGTACTTC. This translates into CASSFVGTSDYEQYF.

This clonotype was observed at least ten times. V usage is TRBV2 and J usage is TRBJ2-1; TRBD1 or TRBD2 may be the D gene (5 bases each). V lost 3 bases to trimming and J lost 6 bases, with 15 bases between them. CDR3 length: 15 residues. Germline V gene sequence: CDR1 SNHLY, CDR2 FYNNEI. Here the CDR3 DNA reads TGTGCCAGCAGTGAGGGTGGGGGAATCCTCAATGAGCAGTTCTTC. This encodes CASSEGGGILNEQFF.

This clonotype came up many times. This chain uses TRBV18 with TRBJ2-5; tentative D call: TRBD1 (5 bases). V gave up 2 bases and J gave up 5 bases, with 12 bases separating them. The CDR3 has 14 residues. Germline CDR1 reads KGHSH; CDR2 reads LQKENI. CDR3 nucleotide sequence: TGTGCCAGCTCACCAGGACACCTCCGGGAGACCCAGTACTTC. It yields the protein CASSPGHLRETQYF. The full variable domain, with the rest looked up from reference TRBV18 and TRBJ2-5, is NAGVMQNPRHLVRRRGQEARLRCSPMKGHSHVYWYRQLPEEGLKFMVYLQKENIIDESGMPKERFSAEFPKEGPSILRIQQVVRGDSAAYFCASSPGHLRETQYFGPGTRLLVL.

The chain carries TRBV5-1 and TRBJ2-3; either TRBD1 or TRBD2 may supply D (6 bases each). The CDR3 runs to 16 residues. Per germline, CDR1 SGHRS and CDR2 YFSETQ. With 0 bases removed from V and 1 base from J, the gap between germline ends came to 12 bases. This chain's CDR3 is CASSLATGAGTDTQYF. The DNA of the CDR3 is TGCGCCAGCAGCTTGGCCACGGGGGCTGGCACAGATACGCAGTATTTT. The entire variable domain, with the rest obtained from reference TRBV5-1 and TRBJ2-3, is as follows: KAGVTQTPRYLIKTRGQQVTLSCSPISGHRSVSWYQQTPGQGLQFLFEYFSETQRNKGNFPGRFSGRQFSNSRSEMNVSTLELGDSALYLCASSLATGAGTDTQYFGPGTRLTVL.

The table lists this clonotype with a few counts. V usage is TRBV9 and J usage is TRBJ2-2; TRBD2 aligns across 11 bases. CDR3 length: 14 residues. Looked up from germline, CDR1 is SGDLS and CDR2 is YYNGEE. The V gene end was trimmed by 5 bases and the J gene end by 3 bases; junction bases not matched to a gene: 0. The CDR3 reads CASRGLADTGELFF. The CDR3 DNA is TGTGCCAGCAGGGGACTAGCGGACACCGGGGAGCTGTTTTTT.